Listed below are T cell receptor beta chains from one sample, sequenced in a study of Ad26.COV2.S vaccination and SARS-CoV-2 variants. Libraries were prepared by immunoSEQ multiplex PCR; TCRdb keeps only in-frame clonotypes and omits some of them. The table has hundreds of thousands of clones, roughly 90% seen once. The sample here was peripheral blood, taken in a trial of Ad26.COV2.S vaccine versus placebo. Receptor source: a person aged 18-60 years who received the Ad26.COV2.S COVID-19 vaccine or a placebo. The CDR3 runs from the conserved cysteine through the conserved F or W. D genes are given only for firm matches. Clone size is not always given. Where it is, it says once, few, many or a class for expanded clones.

clone size: -
J gene: TRBJ2-3
D gene: -
V gene: TRBV7-3
CDR3 protein: CASILGPFRTDTQYF
CDR3 DNA: TGTGCCAGCATTCTCGGGCCTTTCCGCACAGATACGCAGTATTTT

clone size: -
J gene: TRBJ2-7
D gene: TRBD1
V gene: TRBV19
CDR3 protein: CASSRGQDYEQYF
CDR3 DNA: TGTGCCAGTAGTAGGGGACAGGACTACGAGCAGTACTTC

clone size: -
J gene: TRBJ1-2
D gene: -
V gene: TRBV2
CDR3 protein: CASSANRDGYTF
CDR3 DNA: TGTGCCAGCAGTGCAAACAGGGATGGCTACACCTTC

clone size: -
J gene: TRBJ2-7
D gene: -
V gene: TRBV24-1
CDR3 protein: CATSVLSAVGEQYF
CDR3 DNA: TGTGCCACCAGTGTTTTATCGGCAGTAGGCGAGCAGTACTTC

clone size: -
J gene: TRBJ1-1
D gene: TRBD1
V gene: TRBV19
CDR3 protein: CASSRRGQGAGWDTEAFF
CDR3 DNA: TGTGCCAGTAGTCGTCGCGGACAGGGGGCAGGGTGGGACACTGAAGCTTTCTTT

clone size: -
J gene: TRBJ1-6
D gene: -
V gene: TRBV6-5
CDR3 protein: CASSYWGLSNSPLHF
CDR3 DNA: TGTGCCAGCAGTTACTGGGGACTAAGTAATTCACCCCTCCACTTT

clone size: -
J gene: TRBJ2-7
D gene: TRBD1
V gene: TRBV5-1
CDR3 protein: CASSLEDRFSYEQYF
CDR3 DNA: TGCGCCAGCAGCTTGGAGGACAGGTTCTCCTACGAGCAGTACTTC

clone size: few
J gene: TRBJ2-2
D gene: -
V gene: TRBV6-5
CDR3 protein: CASSSGVVQTGELFF
CDR3 DNA: TGTGCCAGCAGTTCAGGGGTTGTCCAGACCGGGGAGCTGTTTTTT

clone size: few
J gene: TRBJ2-1
D gene: TRBD2
V gene: TRBV10-1
CDR3 protein: CASSESKVAGGNEQFF
CDR3 DNA: TGCGCCAGCAGTGAGTCGAAGGTAGCGGGAGGCAATGAGCAGTTCTTC

clone size: -
J gene: TRBJ2-2
D gene: TRBD2
V gene: TRBV9
CDR3 protein: CASSLIAGTNTGELFF
CDR3 DNA: TGTGCCAGCAGCCTTATAGCGGGGACTAACACCGGGGAGCTGTTTTTT

clone size: -
J gene: TRBJ2-1
D gene: -
V gene: TRBV19
CDR3 protein: CASHDGGLYNEQFF
CDR3 DNA: TGTGCCAGTCACGACGGGGGTCTTTACAATGAGCAGTTCTTC

clone size: -
J gene: TRBJ2-7
D gene: TRBD1
V gene: TRBV18
CDR3 protein: CASSPGQGFAYEQYF
CDR3 DNA: TGTGCCAGCTCACCGGGACAGGGGTTTGCCTACGAGCAGTACTTC

clone size: -
J gene: TRBJ2-1
D gene: -
V gene: TRBV5-6
CDR3 protein: CASSQDFSYNEQFF
CDR3 DNA: TGTGCCAGCAGCCAGGACTTTTCCTACAATGAGCAGTTCTTC

clone size: -
J gene: TRBJ2-7
D gene: TRBD1
V gene: TRBV11-1
CDR3 protein: CASSRGQGHSYEQYF
CDR3 DNA: TGTGCCAGCAGCCGTGGACAGGGGCACTCCTACGAGCAGTACTTC

clone size: -
J gene: TRBJ1-2
D gene: -
V gene: TRBV19
CDR3 protein: CATRWQATLNYGYTF
CDR3 DNA: TGTGCCACCCGTTGGCAGGCTACCCTTAACTATGGCTACACCTTC

clone size: -
J gene: TRBJ2-1
D gene: TRBD2
V gene: TRBV19
CDR3 protein: CASSISRLAVYNEQFF
CDR3 DNA: TGTGCCAGTAGTATATCCCGACTAGCGGTCTACAATGAGCAGTTCTTC